The rows below give T cell receptor beta chains drawn from one sample of a study of blood T cell repertoires in COVID-19. Using immunoSEQ multiplex PCR, the repertoire was profiled, and TCRdb retains in-frame clones only, with some absent. The table records approximately 230,000 clones, roughly 85% of them present only once. The sequenced sample was peripheral blood. The source is a man aged 18 to 29 with active or convalescent COVID-19. CDR3s include the opening cysteine and the closing phenylalanine or tryptophan. Fields, in order: CDR3 protein, CDR3 DNA, J gene, V gene, clone size, D gene. D genes are given only for firm matches. Expanded clones get a size class; other rows say once, few or many, or leave the size out.

CASSPRPGHLGNTEAFF,TGTGCCAGCTCACCTCGGCCGGGACACCTGGGGAACACTGAAGCTTTCTTT,TRBJ1-1,TRBV18,NA,NA
CASSNPGNYGYTF,TGTGCCAGCAGCAATCCGGGAAACTATGGCTACACCTTC,TRBJ1-2,TRBV7-3,NA,NA
CASSQQGYTEAFF,TGTGCCAGCAGCCAGCAGGGATACACTGAAGCTTTCTTT,TRBJ1-1,TRBV3-1/TRBV3-2,NA,NA
CATRTGPTEAFF,TGTGCCACCCGGACAGGGCCCACTGAAGCTTTCTTT,TRBJ1-1,TRBV27,NA,TRBD1
CASSQRTGYNSPLHF,TGTGCCAGCAGCCAAAGGACAGGGTATAATTCACCCCTCCACTTT,TRBJ1-6,TRBV7-3,NA,TRBD1
CASSEWQGRGEQYF,TGCGCCAGCAGTGAATGGCAGGGGAGAGGCGAGCAGTACTTC,TRBJ2-7,TRBV10-1,NA,NA
CASSLLAIGTGELFF,TGTGCCAGCAGCTTGCTAGCGATAGGCACCGGGGAGCTGTTTTTT,TRBJ2-2,TRBV5-8,few,NA
CASSRGTESSYNSPLHF,TGTGCCAGCAGTAGAGGGACAGAGAGCTCCTATAATTCACCCCTCCACTTT,TRBJ1-6,TRBV21-1,NA,NA
CASSSPGAGDRDTQYF,TGTGCCAGCAGTTCCCCAGGTGCGGGGGATAGGGATACGCAGTATTTT,TRBJ2-3,TRBV28,NA,TRBD2
CASVLGPENYGYTF,TGCGCCAGCGTACTGGGGCCCGAGAACTATGGCTACACCTTC,TRBJ1-2,TRBV5-1,few,NA
CAISESSGTGPYGYTF,TGTGCCATCAGTGAGTCGTCCGGGACAGGGCCCTATGGCTACACCTTC,TRBJ1-2,TRBV10-3,NA,TRBD1
CASSRATGVRYEQYF,TGTGCCAGCTCCCGGGCGACAGGGGTTAGATACGAGCAGTACTTC,TRBJ2-7,TRBV27,NA,TRBD1
CASRKRGLNTEAFF,TGTGCCAGCAGGAAGCGGGGATTGAACACTGAAGCTTTCTTT,TRBJ1-1,TRBV2,NA,NA
CASSEQAGVLETQYF,TGTGCCAGCAGTGAGCAAGCGGGGGTATTAGAGACCCAGTACTTC,TRBJ2-5,TRBV6-1,NA,TRBD2
CASSVVTGTSGTDEQFF,TGTGCCAGCAGCGTAGTAACCGGGACTAGCGGGACGGATGAGCAGTTCTTC,TRBJ2-1,TRBV9,once,TRBD2
CASTGGLNTEAFF,TGTGCCAGCACGGGGGGCCTGAACACTGAAGCTTTCTTT,TRBJ1-1,TRBV6-5,few,NA
CASSPSRDIGGYTF,TGTGCCAGCAGCCCGTCCCGGGACATAGGCGGCTACACCTTC,TRBJ1-2,TRBV7-6,NA,NA